Below are 27 T cell receptor beta chains sequenced from a single sample in a study of long-term antiretroviral therapy in people with HIV. Running of the v3.0 immunoSEQ assay took place at survey level. Sequencing was performed with immunoSEQ multiplex PCR; in TCRdb, only in-frame clones are kept and a portion is missing. This repertoire shows roughly 23,000 clones, more than 65% found once; its top ten account for approximately 19%. Here the sequenced sample was unsorted PBMCs, taken 0.1 years before starting antiretroviral therapy. The origin of the receptors is a man younger than 35 with HIV.

In DNA form, the CDR3 reads TGCAGCGTTTCGGACAGGCGGGGCACTGAAGCTTTCTTT. Encoded protein: CSVSDRRGTEAFF. The chain carries TRBV29-1 and TRBJ1-1, with 7 bases identical to TRBD1. The V gene's germline CDR1 is SQVTM and CDR2 ANQGSEA. The trim removed 5 bases at V and 4 bases at J, leaving 7 bases unmatched. This CDR3 has 13 residues.

This clone was observed a single time. This chain joins TRBV10-3 and TRBJ1-1, with D hard to call. The CDR3 is made up of 14 amino acids. Germline lookup yields CDR1 ENHRY and CDR2 SYGVKD. Deletions cut 3 bases from V and 4 bases from J, with 12 bases between. The CDR3 protein is CAISDRVRSTEAFF. CDR3 coding DNA: TGTGCCATCAGTGACCGGGTCAGGAGCACTGAAGCTTTCTTT.

In this sample, this clone turned up once. The rearrangement uses TRBV7-8 and TRBJ2-3; D could derive from TRBD1 or TRBD2 (5 bases each). Germline CDR1 reads SGHVS; CDR2 reads FQNEAQ. The ends were cut back, 5 bases at V and 2 bases at J, with 14 bases in the middle. CDR3 length: 15 residues. Here the CDR3 reads CASSRNYGATDTQYF. In DNA form, the CDR3 reads TGTGCCAGCAGCCGGAATTACGGGGCCACAGATACGCAGTATTTT.

The rearrangement uses TRBV9 and TRBJ2-7, with D perhaps matching TRBD2 (6 bases). Germline V gene sequence: CDR1 SGDLS, CDR2 YYNGEE. Trimming pared 3 bases from V and 2 bases from J, leaving 15 bases between. The CDR3 runs 15 residues. The CDR3 here is CASSASGTVAYEQYF. The CDR3 region has the DNA TGTGCCAGCAGCGCATCCGGGACTGTCGCCTACGAGCAGTACTTC. The full variable domain, completed using reference TRBV9 and TRBJ2-7, is DSGVTQTPKHLITATGQRVTLRCSPRSGDLSVYWYQQSLDQGLQFLIQYYNGEERAKGNILERFSAQQFPDLHSELNLSSLELGDSALYFCASSASGTVAYEQYFGPGTRLTVT.

The count of this clone is one. The rearrangement joins TRBV13 to TRBJ2-2; possibly TRBD1 for D (6 bases). There are 13 residues in the CDR3. The germline V and J ends were trimmed by 6 bases and 3 bases, with 8 bases remaining between them. Germline V lookup: CDR1 PRHDT, CDR2 FYEKMQ (reference sequence). Here the CDR3 DNA reads TGTGCCAGCAGAGGGGGATACACCGGGGAGCTGTTTTTT. Its protein is CASRGGYTGELFF.

The chain uses TRBV28 and TRBJ2-7; D is uncertain. This CDR3 contains 15 residues. V was trimmed by 3 bases and J by 2 bases, leaving 14 bases between them. CDR1 and CDR2 from the germline V gene are MDHEN and SYDVKM. The CDR3 nucleotides read TGTGCCAGCAGTTTCGGTGTCGGCAGTCCCTACGAGCAGTACTTC. This sequence encodes CASSFGVGSPYEQYF. Full variable domain (rest looked up from reference TRBV28 and TRBJ2-7): DVKVTQSSRYLVKRTGEKVFLECVQDMDHENMFWYRQDPGLGLRLIYFSYDVKMKEKGDIPEGYSVSREKKERFSLILESASTNQTSMYLCASSFGVGSPYEQYFGPGTRLTVT.

This clone has only one observation. The V call is TRBV5-6, the J call TRBJ1-4; D remains unclear. Germline V lookup: CDR1 SGHDT, CDR2 YYEEEE. The V and J ends lost 3 bases and 5 bases respectively, with 11 bases between them. This CDR3 is built from 14 residues. For the CDR3, the DNA is TGTGCCAGCAGCTGGCCGAGCAACAATGAAAAACTGTTTTTT. It codes for CASSWPSNNEKLFF.

The chain joins TRBV6-5 to TRBJ2-3, with 8 bases lining up with TRBD2. V gave up 2 bases and J gave up 6 bases; unmatched junction bases: 7. The CDR3 consists of 15 residues. Germline loops: CDR1 MNHEY, CDR2 SVGAGI. The CDR3 bases are TGTGCCAGCAGTTACCGGGGGGGGTCCTCGGATACGCAGTATTTT. Amino acid sequence: CASSYRGGSSDTQYF.

This chain uses TRBV6-5 with TRBJ1-4; 9 bases are a match to TRBD1. V dropped 5 bases and J dropped 8; count of bases not matched to a gene: 6. CDR3 length: 14 amino acids. Germline CDR1 MNHEY, CDR2 SVGAGI. The CDR3 spells CASSQTGGDEKLFF. The CDR3 DNA sequence: TGTGCCAGCAGTCAAACAGGGGGCGACGAAAAACTGTTTTTT.

The chain has TRBV5-1 and TRBJ1-4, with a possible D match to TRBD1 (6 bases). The V gene lost 2 bases and the J gene lost 4 bases, with 15 bases spanning the gap. The CDR3 sequence is 16 residues long. Per the germline V gene, CDR1 is SGHRS and CDR2 is YFSETQ. Here the CDR3 DNA reads TGCGCCAGCAGCTTAAGTTTGGGGGCGGTTAATGAAAAACTGTTTTTT. It codes for CASSLSLGAVNEKLFF.

This clone was seen more than once but under ten times. V and J are TRBV19 and TRBJ2-2; D call uncertain. Germline values: CDR1 LNHDA, CDR2 SQIVND (reference sequence). V lost 3 bases to trimming and J lost 4 bases, with 12 bases between them. CDR3 length: 15 residues. CDR3 in DNA: TGTGCCAGTAGTATTGATACACTGATCACCGGGGAGCTGTTTTTT. Residues: CASSIDTLITGELFF.

The gene calls are TRBV4-2 and TRBJ1-3; D remains ambiguous. The V gene lost 3 bases and the J gene lost 0 bases, with 9 bases spanning the gap. Germline V CDR1 and CDR2: LGHNA, YNFKEQ. The CDR3 is 15 residues long. The CDR3 DNA reads as TGTGCCAGCAGCCAGCTGGGGTACTCTGGAAACACCATATATTTT. Its protein is CASSQLGYSGNTIYF.

The chain is built from TRBV5-6 and TRBJ2-5; no clear D gene. The ends were cut back, 4 bases at V and 5 bases at J, with 9 bases in the middle. The CDR3 runs 12 residues. The germline CDR1 and CDR2 sequences are SGHDT and YYEEEE. CDR3 region: CASSADLETQYF. Here the CDR3 DNA reads TGTGCCAGCAGCGCGGACCTCGAGACCCAGTACTTC. The whole variable domain, filled in from reference TRBV5-6 and TRBJ2-5, reads DAGVTQSPTHLIKTRGQQVTLRCSPKSGHDTVSWYQQALGQGPQFIFQYYEEEERQRGNFPDRFSGHQFPNYSSELNVNALLLGDSALYLCASSADLETQYFGPGTRLLVL.

V usage is TRBV13 and J usage is TRBJ2-5; 9 nucleotides line up with TRBD2. CDR1 and CDR2 (germline): PRHDT, FYEKMQ (reference sequence). The CDR3 covers 17 residues. V gave up 0 bases and J gave up 3 bases; unmatched junction bases: 8. In DNA form, the CDR3 reads TGTGCCAGCAGCTTAGGTCGTCGAGCGGGAGGAAAAGAGACCCAGTACTTC. Residues: CASSLGRRAGGKETQYF.

This clone was seen a single time. V is TRBV6-5 and J is TRBJ2-1; the D gene is possibly TRBD2 (5 bases). The CDR3 runs 15 residues. In germline, CDR1 is MNHEY, CDR2 SVGAGI. With 2 bases removed from V and 0 bases from J, the gap between germline ends came to 8 bases. This CDR3 is CASSYGESSYNEQFF. The CDR3 DNA reads TGTGCCAGCAGTTACGGGGAGAGCTCCTACAATGAGCAGTTCTTC.

This clone was counted a single time. V usage is TRBV30 and J usage is TRBJ2-2, with D perhaps given as TRBD1 or TRBD2 (6 bases each). CDR1 is GTSNPN and CDR2 is SVGIG in the germline V gene (reference sequence). V lost 1 base and J lost 6, with 15 bases in between. This CDR3 contains 15 residues. The chain's CDR3 is CAWSAPGADSGELFF. The CDR3 region has the DNA TGTGCCTGGAGTGCGCCGGGGGCGGACTCCGGGGAGCTGTTTTTT.

The V gene is TRBV6-6, the J gene TRBJ2-7; D gene ambiguous. The CDR3 spans 11 residues. Trimming cost V 8 bases and J 7 bases, with 12 bases left between them. Germline-derived CDR1 and CDR2 are MNHNY and SVGAGI (reference sequence). The chain's CDR3 is CASRLGGEQYF. CDR3 coding DNA: TGTGCCAGCCGCTTGGGTGGAGAGCAGTACTTC.

The chain links TRBV27 to TRBJ2-1; TRBD2 might be the D (6 bases). The CDR3 runs to 16 residues. The V gene's germline CDR1 is MNHEY and CDR2 SMNVEV (reference sequence). The V end lost 4 bases, the J end lost 11 bases, and 24 bases lay between the germline ends. The CDR3 loop is CASSSPLARSRGKQFF. The CDR3 nucleotides are TGTGCCAGCAGTTCCCCGCTAGCGAGATCCCGAGGGAAGCAGTTCTTC.

The V gene is TRBV5-1, the J gene TRBJ2-5, with D hard to call. Trimming took off 3 bases at V and 0 bases at J, with 9 bases between the two ends. The CDR3 sequence is 14 residues long. Per the germline V gene, CDR1 is SGHRS and CDR2 is YFSETQ. CDR3 DNA: TGCGCCAGCAGCTCACACCGTTACCAAGAGACCCAGTACTTC. It codes for CASSSHRYQETQYF.

This chain joins TRBV18 and TRBJ1-1; D is ambiguous. Germline V lookup: CDR1 KGHSH, CDR2 LQKENI. There are 13 residues in the CDR3. V lost 6 bases, J lost 1 base, and 9 bases lay in between. CDR3 residues: CASSYSGNTEAFF. In nucleotides, the CDR3 is TGTGCCAGCTCGTACTCAGGGAACACTGAAGCTTTCTTT.

The V gene is TRBV4-1, the J gene TRBJ2-3; either TRBD1 or TRBD2 may fit D (6 bases each). CDR1 is MGHRA and CDR2 is YSYEKL in the germline V gene. The CDR3 length is 14 residues. V was trimmed by 4 bases and J by 3 bases, leaving 11 bases between them. The CDR3 loop reads CASSLWGATDTQYF. For the CDR3, the DNA is TGCGCCAGCAGCCTATGGGGGGCAACAGATACGCAGTATTTT.

This clone was seen a few times. The V and J genes are TRBV28 and TRBJ1-4; 8 bases map to TRBD1. V lost 3 bases, J lost 6 bases, and 12 bases stayed unmatched. The CDR3 is 17 amino acids. Germline V gives CDR1 MDHEN, CDR2 SYDVKM. The CDR3 nucleotides are TGTGCCAGCAGTTTTATCCGGACAGGGAACATGGATGAAAAACTGTTTTTT. This encodes CASSFIRTGNMDEKLFF.

The V and J genes are TRBV27 and TRBJ1-1; D unclear. CDR1 and CDR2 from the germline V gene are MNHEY and SMNVEV (reference sequence). V was clipped by 2 bases and J by 11 bases, with 15 bases between them. This CDR3 has 13 amino acids. The CDR3 is CASSLLGGSLAFF. CDR3 DNA: TGTGCCAGCAGTTTACTTGGTGGCAGCCTCGCTTTCTTT.

This clone was seen only a few times. The V gene is TRBV7-2, the J gene TRBJ2-2, with D possibly TRBD1 on 6 matching bases. Germline CDR1 is SGHTA and CDR2 is FQGNSA. The CDR3 is 15 residues long. The V and J ends lost 3 bases and 5 bases respectively, with 13 bases between them. The CDR3 loop reads CASSFRDTTTGELFF. The CDR3 coding sequence is TGTGCCAGCAGCTTTCGGGACACGACGACCGGGGAGCTGTTTTTT.

V and J are TRBV27 and TRBJ1-5, with D possibly matching TRBD1 (6 bases). V was shortened by 2 bases and J by 6 bases, with 11 bases between the two germline ends. This CDR3 is 14 amino acids long. In germline, CDR1 is MNHEY, CDR2 SMNVEV (reference sequence). In nucleotides, the CDR3 is TGTGCCAGCAGTTTAATCGGGGGGCCTCAGCCCCAGCATTTT. This encodes CASSLIGGPQPQHF.

V is TRBV4-2 and J is TRBJ2-1; the D is unclear. Per germline, CDR1 LGHNA and CDR2 YNFKEQ. V lost 1 base and J 5 bases, leaving 9 bases between the germline ends. CDR3 length: 14 amino acids. CDR3: CASSQGTGDNEQFF. CDR3 DNA: TGTGCCAGCAGCCAAGGGACGGGTGACAATGAGCAGTTCTTC.

J is TRBJ1-1 and V is TRBV6-1; perhaps TRBD1 as D (5 bases). The CDR3 has 17 amino acids. The germline V and J ends were trimmed by 1 base and 5 bases, with 20 bases remaining between them. Germline V gene sequence: CDR1 MNHNS, CDR2 SASEGT. CDR3 sequence reads: CASSEGAGGEYWTEAFF. The DNA of the CDR3 is TGTGCCAGCAGTGAAGGGGCGGGGGGGGAGTATTGGACTGAAGCTTTCTTT.